The next 2 T cell receptor beta chains were all read from a single sample in a study of blood T cell repertoires in COVID-19 (dated by TCRdb to about 2020). The method was the immunoSEQ multiplex PCR assay. TCRdb holds this immuneACCESS table with in-frame rearrangements only. Some clones are missing; in checked studies, unresolved V genes explain under half, and the rest has no known cause. This sample holds roughly 200,000 clones; approximately 85% were observed only once. The ten largest clones capture about 6.3% of the sample. Sequences were obtained from PBMCs or T cells enriched from blood (not recorded which). Receptors originate from a man between 40 and 49 years old who had recovered from COVID-19.

The rearrangement joins TRBV30 to TRBJ1-1, with TRBD1 as a possible D gene (5 bases). This CDR3 is built from 12 residues. Germline CDR1 GTSNPN, CDR2 SVGIG (reference sequence). Trimming shortened V by 2 bases and J by 10 bases, and 14 bases separated the two germline ends. CDR3 residues: CAWSIVGGGAFF. The CDR3 DNA follows: TGTGCCTGGAGTATTGTTGGGGGAGGAGCTTTCTTT.

The CDR3, as DNA: TGCGCCATCAATGAGCGGGGCGAGCAGTTCTTC. The encoded protein is CAINERGEQFF. This sequence joins TRBV5-1 and TRBJ2-1; 7 bases are shared with TRBD2. After removal of 9 bases from V and 10 bases from J, the junction contained 7 bases not matched to a gene. CDR1 SGHRS and CDR2 YFSETQ come from the germline V gene. The CDR3 loop spans 11 amino acids.